Included here is one T cell receptor beta chain sequence, with context. This entry is derived from a study of blood T cell repertoires in COVID-19. Background on the study: Some COVID-19 samples were acute and others convalescent; all came from the United States, Italy and Spain. PBMCs, B-cell-depleted T cells, or T cells provided the cDNA or gDNA that made up the material.

Trimming left V 0 bases short and J 6 bases short, with 12 bases between. CDR1 is SGHRS, CDR2 YFSETQ, per germline. The CDR3 runs to 14 residues. In the study's own analysis: Amplification of reference gene primers provided the estimated nucleated cell counts. Clones were read by immunoSEQ multiplex PCR, and TCRdb kept only the in-frame ones, dropping some. That table furnishes V, J and clone size, whereas the DNA furnished D and trimming. The table has about 180,000 clones, under 85% seen once. The sequenced material came from peripheral blood. V and J are TRBV5-1 and TRBJ1-2; D uncertain. This receptor was taken from a woman at least 80 years old with acute or convalescent COVID-19. DNA for the CDR3: TGCGCCAGCAGCTTGGACCTCCAGAGGAATGGCTACACCTTC. Protein product: CASSLDLQRNGYTF.